These 10 T cell receptor beta chains share one sample of origin, sequenced in a study of blood T cell repertoires in COVID-19. The data were produced by immunoSEQ multiplex PCR, yet TCRdb's version contains in-frame clones alone and is incomplete. The data contain 400,000 to 450,000 clones, approximately 89% of them singletons. Sequenced material: peripheral blood. The receptors shown here come from a woman in her 40s with COVID-19, enrolled during active disease.

The chain joins TRBV5-3 to TRBJ2-1, with a possible D match to TRBD2 (6 bases). TRBV5-3 is an ORF for which the function is uncertain. With 8 bases removed from V and 5 bases from J, the gap between germline ends came to 17 bases. The CDR3 is 14 amino acids. CDR3 sequence: CARVERVVDNEQFF. Written as DNA, the CDR3 is TGTGCCAGGGTGGAGCGGGTGGTCGACAATGAGCAGTTCTTC.

This clone was detected only once. This chain uses TRBV7-2 with TRBJ1-3; TRBD1 is a possible D gene (5 bases). V was clipped by 2 bases and J by 2 bases, with 7 bases between them. This CDR3 comprises 14 residues. Germline CDR1 SGHTA, CDR2 FQGNSA. The CDR3 here is CASSLNRPGNTIYF. CDR3 in DNA: TGTGCCAGCAGCTTAAACAGGCCTGGAAACACCATATATTTT.

The rearrangement links TRBV3-1 (or the pseudogene TRBV3-2) to TRBJ2-7; D is possibly TRBD1 (6 bases). The V end lost 2 bases, the J end lost 8 bases, and 19 bases lay between the germline ends. Per germline, CDR1 LGHDT and CDR2 YNNKEL (reference sequence). CDR3 length: 15 residues. The CDR3 DNA is TGTGCCAGCAGCCAAACGCTTCGACAGGATTCCAAGCAGTACTTC. Translated: CASSQTLRQDSKQYF.

The rearrangement joins TRBV18 to TRBJ1-1, with TRBD1 as a possible D gene (5 bases). CDR1 and CDR2 from the germline V gene are KGHSH and LQKENI. The CDR3 is made up of 14 amino acids. Trimming shortened V by 3 bases and J by 6 bases, and 14 bases separated the two germline ends. The CDR3 sequence: CASSPGGGSAEAFF. The CDR3 bases are TGTGCCAGCTCACCCGGGGGTGGGTCAGCTGAAGCTTTCTTT.

The rearrangement links TRBV18 to TRBJ1-4; 9 bases are shared with TRBD1. V trimming: 6 bases; J trimming: 8 bases; junction bases outside the gene matches: 10. The CDR3 totals 15 residues. CDR1 is KGHSH and CDR2 is LQKENI in the germline V gene. CDR3 protein: CASSPRQGVGEKLFF. CDR3 nucleotide sequence: TGTGCCAGCTCGCCTCGACAGGGGGTGGGAGAAAAACTGTTTTTT. The full variable domain, in which reference TRBV18 and TRBJ1-4 provide the parts outside the CDR3, is NAGVMQNPRHLVRRRGQEARLRCSPMKGHSHVYWYRQLPEEGLKFMVYLQKENIIDESGMPKERFSAEFPKEGPSILRIQQVVRGDSAAYFCASSPRQGVGEKLFFGSGTQLSVL.

The gene calls are TRBV4-2 and TRBJ2-3; the match to TRBD2 covers 10 bases. Trimming at V came to 0 bases and at J to 5 bases, leaving 11 bases not matched to a gene. Germline lookup yields CDR1 LGHNA and CDR2 YNFKEQ. CDR3 length equals 18 residues. CDR3 coding DNA: TGTGCCAGCAGCCAAGATCTGCCCAGCGGGGGGGCCAGAGATACGCAGTATTTT. This codes for CASSQDLPSGGARDTQYF.

Here the CDR3 reads CASSLAGESYNSPLHF. In nucleotides, the CDR3 is TGCGCCAGCAGCTTGGCAGGGGAGTCCTATAATTCACCCCTCCACTTT. The V call is TRBV5-1, the J call TRBJ1-6, with D tentatively TRBD1 (6 bases). V was shortened by 0 bases and J by 1 base, with 8 bases between the two germline ends. This CDR3 is 16 amino acids long. Germline-derived CDR1 and CDR2 are SGHRS and YFSETQ.

The chain carries TRBV6-2 or TRBV6-3 and TRBJ2-1; 13 bases map to TRBD2. Trimming removed 6 bases from V and 6 bases from J; junction bases left unmatched: 20. Per the germline V gene, CDR1 is MNHEY and CDR2 is SVGEGT. This CDR3 region has 20 residues. The CDR3 here is CASSANLRGGTSGASNEQFF. The CDR3 DNA reads as TGTGCCAGCAGCGCCAACCTACGGGGGGGGACTAGCGGGGCGTCCAATGAGCAGTTCTTC.

The rearrangement uses TRBV29-1 and TRBJ1-1; D is possibly TRBD1 (5 bases). V was trimmed by 3 bases and J by 6 bases, leaving 20 bases between them. Germline V gene data show CDR1 as SQVTM and CDR2 as ANQGSEA. The CDR3 is 15 residues long. The DNA for the CDR3 is TGCAGCGTTGAGCAATTACAGGCGCCGGTGTCTGAAGCTTTCTTT. As protein: CSVEQLQAPVSEAFF.

The chain combines TRBV24-1 with TRBJ1-2; TRBD1 matches 7 bases. Germline V gene sequence: CDR1 KGHDR, CDR2 SFDVKD. V lost 4 bases and J lost 6; bases outside the gene matches: 7. This CDR3 spans 14 amino acids. The CDR3 bases are TGTGCCACCAGTGACCCCTCACAGGGGAATGGCTACACCTTC. This translates into CATSDPSQGNGYTF.